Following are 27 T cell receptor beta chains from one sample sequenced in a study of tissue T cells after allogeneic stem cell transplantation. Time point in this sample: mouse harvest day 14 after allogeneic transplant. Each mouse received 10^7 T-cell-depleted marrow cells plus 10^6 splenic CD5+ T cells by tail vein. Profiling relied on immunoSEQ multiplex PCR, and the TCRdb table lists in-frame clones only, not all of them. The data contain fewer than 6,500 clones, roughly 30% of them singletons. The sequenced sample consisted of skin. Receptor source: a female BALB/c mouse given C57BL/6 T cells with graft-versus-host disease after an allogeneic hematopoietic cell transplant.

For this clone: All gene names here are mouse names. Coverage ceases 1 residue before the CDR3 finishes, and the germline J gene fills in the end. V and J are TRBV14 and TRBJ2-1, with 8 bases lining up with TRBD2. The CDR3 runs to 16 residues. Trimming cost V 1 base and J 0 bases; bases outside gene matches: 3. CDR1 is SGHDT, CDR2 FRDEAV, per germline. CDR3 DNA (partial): TGTGCCAGCAGTTTCAGTGGGGGGGATAACTATGCTGAGCAGTTC. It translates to CASSFSGGDNYAEQF. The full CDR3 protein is CASSFSGGDNYAEQFF.

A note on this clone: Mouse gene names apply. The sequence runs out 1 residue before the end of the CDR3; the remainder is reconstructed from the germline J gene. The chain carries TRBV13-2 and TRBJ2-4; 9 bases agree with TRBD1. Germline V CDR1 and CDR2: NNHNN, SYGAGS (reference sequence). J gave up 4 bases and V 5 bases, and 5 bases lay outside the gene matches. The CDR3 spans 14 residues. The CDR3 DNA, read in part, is TGTGCCAGCGGGTTCCGGGACAGGGAAAACACCTTGTAC. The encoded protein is CASGFRDRENTLY. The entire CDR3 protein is CASGFRDRENTLYF.

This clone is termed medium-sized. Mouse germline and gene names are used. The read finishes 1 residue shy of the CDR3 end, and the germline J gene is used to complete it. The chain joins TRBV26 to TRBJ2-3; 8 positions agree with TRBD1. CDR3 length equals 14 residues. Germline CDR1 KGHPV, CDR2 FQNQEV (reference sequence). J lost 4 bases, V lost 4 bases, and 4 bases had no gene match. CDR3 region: CASSRGQGTETLYF. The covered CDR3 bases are TGTGCCAGCAGTCGCGGACAGGGTACAGAAACGCTGTAT.

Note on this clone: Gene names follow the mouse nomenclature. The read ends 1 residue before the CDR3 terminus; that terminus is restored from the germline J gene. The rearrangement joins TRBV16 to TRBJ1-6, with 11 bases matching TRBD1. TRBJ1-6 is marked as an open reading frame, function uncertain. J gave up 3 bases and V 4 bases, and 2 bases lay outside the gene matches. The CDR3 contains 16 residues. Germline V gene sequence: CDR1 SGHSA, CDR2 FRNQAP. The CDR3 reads CASSSGTGGYNSPLYF. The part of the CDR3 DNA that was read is TGTGCAAGCAGCTCCGGGACAGGGGGCTATAATTCGCCCCTCTAC.

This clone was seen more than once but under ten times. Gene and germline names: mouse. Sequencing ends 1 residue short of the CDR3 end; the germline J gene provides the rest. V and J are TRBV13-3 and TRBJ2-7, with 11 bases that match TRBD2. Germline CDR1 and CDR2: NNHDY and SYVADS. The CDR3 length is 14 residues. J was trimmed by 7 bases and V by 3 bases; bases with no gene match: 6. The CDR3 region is CASSGTGGAREQYF. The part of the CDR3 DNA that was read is TGTGCCAGCAGTGGCACTGGGGGGGCGAGAGAACAGTAC.

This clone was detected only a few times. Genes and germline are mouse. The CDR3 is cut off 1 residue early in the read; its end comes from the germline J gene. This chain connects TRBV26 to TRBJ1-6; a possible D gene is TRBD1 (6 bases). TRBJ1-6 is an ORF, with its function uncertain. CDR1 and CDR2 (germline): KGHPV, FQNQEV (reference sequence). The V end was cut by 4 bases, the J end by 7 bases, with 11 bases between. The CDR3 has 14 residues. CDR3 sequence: CASSRGGRNSPLYF. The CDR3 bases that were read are TGTGCCAGCAGTCGGGGGGGGCGAAATTCGCCCCTCTAC.

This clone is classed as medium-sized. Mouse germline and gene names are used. CDR3 sequence: CSSSQWDWGVYEQYF. Incomplete CDR3 DNA: TGCTCCAGCAGTCAATGGGACTGGGGGGTCTATGAACAGTAC. The chain recombines TRBV23 with TRBJ2-7; the D call of TRBD2 is as the table states it, not checked on the DNA. The CDR3 end lies 1 residue beyond the end of the read and is filled in from the germline J gene. The CDR3 spans 15 residues. Germline V gene lookup returns CDR1 KGHTA and CDR2 FQNQQP.

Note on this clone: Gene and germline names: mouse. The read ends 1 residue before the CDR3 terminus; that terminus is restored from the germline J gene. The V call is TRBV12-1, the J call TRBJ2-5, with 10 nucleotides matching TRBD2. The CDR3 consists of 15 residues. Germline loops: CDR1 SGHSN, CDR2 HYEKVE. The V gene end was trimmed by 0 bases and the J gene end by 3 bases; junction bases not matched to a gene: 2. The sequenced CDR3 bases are TGTGCCAGCTCTCTCGTGGACTGGGGGCAAGACACCCAGTAC. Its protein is CASSLVDWGQDTQY. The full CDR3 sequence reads CASSLVDWGQDTQYF.

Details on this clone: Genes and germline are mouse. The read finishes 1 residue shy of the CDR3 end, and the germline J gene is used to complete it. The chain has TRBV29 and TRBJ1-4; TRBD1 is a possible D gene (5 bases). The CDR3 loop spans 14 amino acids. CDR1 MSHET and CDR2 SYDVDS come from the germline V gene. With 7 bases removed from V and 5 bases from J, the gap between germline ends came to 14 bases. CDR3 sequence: CASTLGGGNERLFF. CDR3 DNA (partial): TGTGCTAGCACCCTCGGGGGGGGGAACGAAAGATTATTT.

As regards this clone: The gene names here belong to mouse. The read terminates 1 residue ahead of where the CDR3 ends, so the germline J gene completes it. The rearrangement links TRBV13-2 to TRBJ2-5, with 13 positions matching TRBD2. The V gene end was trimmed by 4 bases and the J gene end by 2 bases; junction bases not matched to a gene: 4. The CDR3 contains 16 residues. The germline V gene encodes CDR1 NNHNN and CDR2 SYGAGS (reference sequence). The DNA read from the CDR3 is TGTGCCAGCGGTACCGGGACTGGGGGGGGCCAAGACACCCAGTAC. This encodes CASGTGTGGGQDTQY. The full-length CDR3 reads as CASGTGTGGGQDTQYF.

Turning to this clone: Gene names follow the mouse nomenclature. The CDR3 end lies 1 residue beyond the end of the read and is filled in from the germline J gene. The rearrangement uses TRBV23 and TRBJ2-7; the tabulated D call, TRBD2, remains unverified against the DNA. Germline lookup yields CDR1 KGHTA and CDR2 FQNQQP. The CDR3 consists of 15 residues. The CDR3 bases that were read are TGCTCCAGCAGTCAAGAGTGGGGGAGCTCCTATGAACAGTAC. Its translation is CSSSQEWGSSYEQY. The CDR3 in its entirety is CSSSQEWGSSYEQYF.

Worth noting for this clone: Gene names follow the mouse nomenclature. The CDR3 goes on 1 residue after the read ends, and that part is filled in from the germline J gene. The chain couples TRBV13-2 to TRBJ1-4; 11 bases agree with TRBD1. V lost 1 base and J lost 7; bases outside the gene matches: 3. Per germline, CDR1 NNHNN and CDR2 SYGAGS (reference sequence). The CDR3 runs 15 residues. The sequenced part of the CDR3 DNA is TGTGCCAGCGGTGATAGGGGGACAGGGGGCGAAAGATTATTT. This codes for CASGDRGTGGERLF. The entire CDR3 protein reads CASGDRGTGGERLFF.

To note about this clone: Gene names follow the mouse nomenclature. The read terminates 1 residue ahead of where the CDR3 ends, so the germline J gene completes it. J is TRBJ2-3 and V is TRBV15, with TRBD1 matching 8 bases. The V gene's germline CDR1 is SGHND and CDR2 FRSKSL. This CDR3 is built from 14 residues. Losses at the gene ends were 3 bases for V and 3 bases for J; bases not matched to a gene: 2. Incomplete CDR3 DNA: TGTGCCAGCAGTTTCCAGGGGGCAGCAGAAACGCTGTAT. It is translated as CASSFQGAAETLY. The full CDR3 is CASSFQGAAETLYF.

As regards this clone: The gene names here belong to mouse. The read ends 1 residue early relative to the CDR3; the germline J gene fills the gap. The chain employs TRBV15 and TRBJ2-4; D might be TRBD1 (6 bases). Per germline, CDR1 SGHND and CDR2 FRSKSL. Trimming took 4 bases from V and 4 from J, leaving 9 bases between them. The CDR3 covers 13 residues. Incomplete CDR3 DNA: TGTGCCAGCAGTTCGGACAGAAAAAACACCTTGTAC. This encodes CASSSDRKNTLY. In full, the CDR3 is CASSSDRKNTLYF.

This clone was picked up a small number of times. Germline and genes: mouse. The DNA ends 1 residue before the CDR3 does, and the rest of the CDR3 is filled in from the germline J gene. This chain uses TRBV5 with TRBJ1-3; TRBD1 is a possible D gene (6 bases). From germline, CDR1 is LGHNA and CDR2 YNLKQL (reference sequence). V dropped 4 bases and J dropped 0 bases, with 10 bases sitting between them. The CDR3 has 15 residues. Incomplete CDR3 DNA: TGTGCCAGCAGCCGAACAGGGATTTCTGGAAATACGCTCTAT. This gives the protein CASSRTGISGNTLY. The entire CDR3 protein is CASSRTGISGNTLYF.

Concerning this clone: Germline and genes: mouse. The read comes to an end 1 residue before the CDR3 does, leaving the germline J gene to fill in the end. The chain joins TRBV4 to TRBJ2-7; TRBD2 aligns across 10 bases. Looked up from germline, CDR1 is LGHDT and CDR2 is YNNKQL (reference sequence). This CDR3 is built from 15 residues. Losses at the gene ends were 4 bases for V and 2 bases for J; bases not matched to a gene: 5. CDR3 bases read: TGTGCCAGCAGCTTATCCGGGACTGGGGCCTATGAACAGTAC. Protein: CASSLSGTGAYEQY. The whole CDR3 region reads CASSLSGTGAYEQYF.

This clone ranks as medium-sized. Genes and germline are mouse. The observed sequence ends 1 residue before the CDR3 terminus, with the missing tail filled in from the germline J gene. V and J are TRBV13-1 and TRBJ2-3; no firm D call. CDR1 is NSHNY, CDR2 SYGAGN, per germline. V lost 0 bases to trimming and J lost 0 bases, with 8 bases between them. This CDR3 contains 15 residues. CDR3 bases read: TGTGCCAGCAGTGATGAGACAACTAGTGCAGAAACGCTGTAT. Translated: CASSDETTSAETLY. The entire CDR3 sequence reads CASSDETTSAETLYF.

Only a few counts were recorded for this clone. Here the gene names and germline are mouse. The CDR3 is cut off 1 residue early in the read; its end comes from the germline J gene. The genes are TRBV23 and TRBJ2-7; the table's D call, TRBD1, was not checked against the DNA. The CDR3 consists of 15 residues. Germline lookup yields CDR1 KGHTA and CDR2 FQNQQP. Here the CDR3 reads CSSSQPGQGTYEQYF. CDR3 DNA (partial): TGCTCCAGCAGTCAACCGGGACAGGGAACCTATGAACAGTAC. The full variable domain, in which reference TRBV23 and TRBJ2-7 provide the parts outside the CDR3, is DAAVTQKPRYLIKMKGQEAEMKCIPEKGHTAVFWYQQKQSKELKFLIYFQNQQPLDQIDMVKERFSAVCPSSSLCSLGIRTCEAEDSALYLCSSSQPGQGTYEQYFGPGTRLTVL.

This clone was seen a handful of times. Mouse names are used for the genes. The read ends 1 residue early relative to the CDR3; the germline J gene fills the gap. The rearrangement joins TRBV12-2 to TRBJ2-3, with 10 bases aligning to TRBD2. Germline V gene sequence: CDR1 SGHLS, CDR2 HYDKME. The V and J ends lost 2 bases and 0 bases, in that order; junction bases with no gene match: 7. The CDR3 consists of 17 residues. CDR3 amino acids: CASSPLGLGISAETLYF. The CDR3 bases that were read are TGTGCCAGCTCTCCATTGGGACTGGGGATTAGTGCAGAAACGCTGTAT.

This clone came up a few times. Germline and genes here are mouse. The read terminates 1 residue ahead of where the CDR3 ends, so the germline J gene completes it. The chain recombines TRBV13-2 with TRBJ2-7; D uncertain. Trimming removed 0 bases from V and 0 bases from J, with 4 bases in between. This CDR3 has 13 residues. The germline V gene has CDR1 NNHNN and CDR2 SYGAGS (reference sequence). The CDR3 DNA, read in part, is TGTGCCAGCGGTGATGGGAGCTCCTATGAACAGTAC. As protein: CASGDGSSYEQY. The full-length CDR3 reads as CASGDGSSYEQYF.

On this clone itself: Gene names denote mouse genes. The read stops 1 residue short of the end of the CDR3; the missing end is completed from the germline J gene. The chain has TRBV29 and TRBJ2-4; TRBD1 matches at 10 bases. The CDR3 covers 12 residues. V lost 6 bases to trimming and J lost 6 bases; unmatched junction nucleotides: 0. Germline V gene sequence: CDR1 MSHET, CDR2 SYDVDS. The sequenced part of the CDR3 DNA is TGTGCTAGCAGGACAGGGGGCAACACCTTGTAC. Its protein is CASRTGGNTLY. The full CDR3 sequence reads CASRTGGNTLYF.

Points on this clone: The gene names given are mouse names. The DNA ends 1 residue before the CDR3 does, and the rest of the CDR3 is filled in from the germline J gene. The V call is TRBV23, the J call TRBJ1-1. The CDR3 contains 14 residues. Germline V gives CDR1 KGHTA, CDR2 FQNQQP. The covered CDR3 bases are TGCTCCAGCAGTCAACGGGGGCGCGACACAGAAGTCTTC. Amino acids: CSSSQRGRDTEVF. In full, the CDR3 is CSSSQRGRDTEVFF.

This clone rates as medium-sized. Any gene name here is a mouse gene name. CDR3 region: CASSLRDWGYEQYF. The DNA read from the CDR3 is TGTGCCAGCAGTCTGCGGGACTGGGGGTATGAACAGTAC. The chain carries TRBV26 and TRBJ2-7; 11 bases map to TRBD2. The read terminates 1 residue ahead of where the CDR3 ends, so the germline J gene completes it. The CDR3 spans 14 residues. The ends lost 2 bases at V and 4 bases at J; junction bases unmatched: 1. CDR1 is KGHPV, CDR2 FQNQEV, per germline (reference sequence).

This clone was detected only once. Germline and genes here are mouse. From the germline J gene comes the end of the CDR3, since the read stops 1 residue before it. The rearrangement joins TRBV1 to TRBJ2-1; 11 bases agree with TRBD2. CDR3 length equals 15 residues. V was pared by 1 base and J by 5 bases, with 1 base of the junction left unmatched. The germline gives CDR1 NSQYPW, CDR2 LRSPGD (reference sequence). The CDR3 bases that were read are TGCACCTGCAGTGCAGGGACTGGGGGGAATGCTGAGCAGTTC. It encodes CTCSAGTGGNAEQF. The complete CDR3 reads CTCSAGTGGNAEQFF. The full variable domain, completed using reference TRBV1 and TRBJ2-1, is VTLLEQNPRWRLVPRGQAVNLRCILKNSQYPWMSWYQQDLQKQLQWLFTLRSPGDKEVKSLPGADYLATRVTDTELRLQVANMSQGRTLYCTCSAGTGGNAEQFFGPGTRLTVL.

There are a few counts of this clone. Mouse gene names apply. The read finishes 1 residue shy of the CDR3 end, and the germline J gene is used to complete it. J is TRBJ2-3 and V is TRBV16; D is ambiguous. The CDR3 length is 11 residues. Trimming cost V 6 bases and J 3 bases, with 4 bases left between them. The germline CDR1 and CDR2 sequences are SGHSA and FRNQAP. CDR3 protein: CASSQAETLYF. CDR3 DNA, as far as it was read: TGTGCAAGCAGTCAGGCAGAAACGCTGTAT.

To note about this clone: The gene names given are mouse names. CDR3 region: CASSLVGGREQYF. Partial CDR3 DNA: TGTGCCAGCAGTCTCGTAGGGGGGCGGGAACAGTAC. J is TRBJ2-7 and V is TRBV26; D is possibly TRBD2 (7 bases). The CDR3 is cut off 1 residue early in the read; its end comes from the germline J gene. V was pared by 3 bases and J by 7 bases, with 13 bases between. CDR3 length: 13 amino acids. CDR1 is KGHPV, CDR2 FQNQEV, per germline (reference sequence).

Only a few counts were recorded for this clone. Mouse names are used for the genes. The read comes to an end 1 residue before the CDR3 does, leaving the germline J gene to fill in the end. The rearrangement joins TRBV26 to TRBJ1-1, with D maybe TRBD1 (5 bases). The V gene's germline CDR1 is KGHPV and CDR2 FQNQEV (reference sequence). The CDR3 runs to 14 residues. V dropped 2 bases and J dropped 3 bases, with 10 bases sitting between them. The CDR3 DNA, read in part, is TGTGCCAGCAGTCTGGTGGGGCGCTACACAGAAGTCTTC. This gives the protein CASSLVGRYTEVF. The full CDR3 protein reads CASSLVGRYTEVFF. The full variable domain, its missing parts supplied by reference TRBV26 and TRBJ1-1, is NSKVIQTPRYLVKGQGQKAKMRCIPEKGHPVVFWYQQNKNNEFKFLINFQNQEVLQQIDMTEKRFSAECPSNSPCSLEIQSSEAGDSALYLCASSLVGRYTEVFFGKGTRLTVV.